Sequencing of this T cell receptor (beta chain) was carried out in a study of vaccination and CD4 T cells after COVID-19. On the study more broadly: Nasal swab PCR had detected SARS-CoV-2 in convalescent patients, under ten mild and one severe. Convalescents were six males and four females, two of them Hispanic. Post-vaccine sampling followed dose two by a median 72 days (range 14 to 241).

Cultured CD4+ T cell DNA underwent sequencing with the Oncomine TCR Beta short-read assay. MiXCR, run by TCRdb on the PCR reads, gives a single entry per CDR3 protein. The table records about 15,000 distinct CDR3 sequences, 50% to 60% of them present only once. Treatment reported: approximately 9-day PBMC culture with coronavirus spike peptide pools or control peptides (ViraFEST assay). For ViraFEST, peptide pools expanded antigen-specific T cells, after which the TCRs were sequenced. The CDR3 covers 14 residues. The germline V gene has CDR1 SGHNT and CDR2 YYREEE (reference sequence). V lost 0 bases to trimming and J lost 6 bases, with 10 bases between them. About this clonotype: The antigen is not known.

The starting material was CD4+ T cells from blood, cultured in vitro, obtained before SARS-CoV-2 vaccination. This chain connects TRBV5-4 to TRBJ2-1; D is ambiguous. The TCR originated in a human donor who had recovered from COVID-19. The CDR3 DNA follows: TGTGCCAGCAGCTTGGCCGCGCATTCCAATGAGCAGTTCTTC. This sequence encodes CASSLAAHSNEQFF.